The clone carrying this TCR beta chain was picked up a small number of times. Its specificity is unknown. Compared with germline, one end of the junction differs, possibly owing to a read error. The data derive from a study of T cell repertoires in cytomegalovirus infection. The overall study: In public TCR beta signatures, there were indications of both CMV infection and matching HLA type.

Findings of the study overall: Cumulated frequencies of public TCR beta families served to identify carriers of CMV plus the relevant HLA. Within the response measured ex vivo, HLA-C-restricted CMV-specific TCR beta clonotypes were dominant.

One entry per CDR3 protein results from TCRdb running MiXCR on the reads. The sample has about 310,000 distinct CDR3 sequences; 15% to 20% are singletons. Looked up from germline, CDR1 is MGHRA and CDR2 is YSYEKL. This CDR3 has 15 amino acids. The sequence was collected from a human donor in good health (CMV status not recorded). Some clones in this sample may be carry-over from other donors' samples. The chain links TRBV4-1 to TRBJ1-1; D remains ambiguous. Source material: PBMCs. Written as DNA, the CDR3 is TGTGCCAGCAGCCAAGCGGGTACTCCGAACACTGAAGCTTTCTTT. Translated, it gives CASSQAGTPNTEAFF.